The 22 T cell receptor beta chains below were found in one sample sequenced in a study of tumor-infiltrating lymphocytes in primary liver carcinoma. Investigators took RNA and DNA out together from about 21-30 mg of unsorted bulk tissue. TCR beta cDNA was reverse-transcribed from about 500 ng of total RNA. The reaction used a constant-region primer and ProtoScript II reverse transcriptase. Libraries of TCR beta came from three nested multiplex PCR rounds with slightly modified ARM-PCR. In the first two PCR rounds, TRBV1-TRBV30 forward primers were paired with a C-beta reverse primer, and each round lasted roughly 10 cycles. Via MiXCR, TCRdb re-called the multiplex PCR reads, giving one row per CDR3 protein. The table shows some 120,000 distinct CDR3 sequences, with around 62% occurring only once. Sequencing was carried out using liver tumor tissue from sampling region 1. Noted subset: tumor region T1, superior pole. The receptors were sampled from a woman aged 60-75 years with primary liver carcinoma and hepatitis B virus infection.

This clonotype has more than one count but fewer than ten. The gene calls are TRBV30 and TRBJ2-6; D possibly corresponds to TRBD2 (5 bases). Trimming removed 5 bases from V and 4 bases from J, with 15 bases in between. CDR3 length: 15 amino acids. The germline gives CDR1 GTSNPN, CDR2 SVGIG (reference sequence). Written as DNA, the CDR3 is TGTGCCTGGTCTTATGGAGGATCGGGGGCCAACGTCCTGACTTTC. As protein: CAWSYGGSGANVLTF.

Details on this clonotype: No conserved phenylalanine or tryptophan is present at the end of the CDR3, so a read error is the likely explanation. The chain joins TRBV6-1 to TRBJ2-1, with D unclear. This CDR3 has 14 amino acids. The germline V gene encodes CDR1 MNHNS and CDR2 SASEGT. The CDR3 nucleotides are TGTGCCAGCTCCCCTCATAGATCCTACAACGAGCAGTTCGTC. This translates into CASSPHRSYNEQFV.

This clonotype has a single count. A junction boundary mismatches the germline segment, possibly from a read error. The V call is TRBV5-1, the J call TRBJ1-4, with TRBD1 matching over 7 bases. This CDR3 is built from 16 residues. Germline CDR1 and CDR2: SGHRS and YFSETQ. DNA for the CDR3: TGCGCCAGCAGCTTGGACAGGGGAGGCCTCGTGGAAAAAGTGTTTTTT. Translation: CASSLDRGGLVEKVFF.

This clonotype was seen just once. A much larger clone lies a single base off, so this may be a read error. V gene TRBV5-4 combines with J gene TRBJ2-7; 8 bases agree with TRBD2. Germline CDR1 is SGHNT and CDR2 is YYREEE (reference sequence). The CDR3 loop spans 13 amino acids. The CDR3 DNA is TGTGCCAGCAGCCGAGCCGCGGGAGGCGAGAAGTACTTC. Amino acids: CASSRAAGGEKYF.

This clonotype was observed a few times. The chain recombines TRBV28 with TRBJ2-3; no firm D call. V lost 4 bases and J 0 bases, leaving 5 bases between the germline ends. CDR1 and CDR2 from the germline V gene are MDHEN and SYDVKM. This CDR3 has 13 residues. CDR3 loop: CASSSPSTDTQYF. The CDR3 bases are TGTGCCAGCAGTTCCCCCAGCACAGATACGCAGTATTTT.

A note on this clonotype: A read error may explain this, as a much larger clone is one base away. CDR3 DNA: TGTGCCAGCAGTGAAAGGGCTACAGGAGCTAACTATGGCCACACCTTC. It encodes CASSERATGANYGHTF. This chain connects TRBV6-1 to TRBJ1-2; D may be TRBD1 (5 bases). The CDR3 has 16 residues. Germline V CDR1 and CDR2: MNHNS, SASEGT.

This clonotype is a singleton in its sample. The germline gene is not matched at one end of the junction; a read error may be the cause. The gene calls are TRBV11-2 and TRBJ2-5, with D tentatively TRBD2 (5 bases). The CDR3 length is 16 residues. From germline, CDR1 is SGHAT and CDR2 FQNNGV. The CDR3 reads CASSLGFSPSGETQHF. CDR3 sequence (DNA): TGTGCCAGTAGCTTAGGATTTTCACCAAGCGGAGAGACCCAGCACTTC.

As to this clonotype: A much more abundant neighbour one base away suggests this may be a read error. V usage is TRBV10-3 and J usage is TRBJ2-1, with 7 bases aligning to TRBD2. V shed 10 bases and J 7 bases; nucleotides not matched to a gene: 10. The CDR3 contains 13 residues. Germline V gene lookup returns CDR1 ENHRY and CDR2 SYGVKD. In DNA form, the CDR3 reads TGTGCCAGCAAGAGGGGAGGGCCGAATGAGCAGTTCTTC. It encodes CASKRGGPNEQFF.

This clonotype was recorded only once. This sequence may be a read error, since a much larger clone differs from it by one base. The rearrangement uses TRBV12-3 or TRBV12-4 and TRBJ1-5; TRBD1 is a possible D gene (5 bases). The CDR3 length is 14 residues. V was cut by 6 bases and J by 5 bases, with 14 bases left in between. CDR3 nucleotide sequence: TGTGCCAGCAGGCCACCAGGGATGGATCAGCCCCAGCATTTT. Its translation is CASRPPGMDQPQHF.

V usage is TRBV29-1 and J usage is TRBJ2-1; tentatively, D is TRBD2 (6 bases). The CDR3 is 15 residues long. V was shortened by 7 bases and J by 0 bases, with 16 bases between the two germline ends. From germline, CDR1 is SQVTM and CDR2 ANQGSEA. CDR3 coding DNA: TGCAGCGCTCAAATCGGGGGAAGCTCCTACAATGAGCAGTTCTTC. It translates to CSAQIGGSSYNEQFF.

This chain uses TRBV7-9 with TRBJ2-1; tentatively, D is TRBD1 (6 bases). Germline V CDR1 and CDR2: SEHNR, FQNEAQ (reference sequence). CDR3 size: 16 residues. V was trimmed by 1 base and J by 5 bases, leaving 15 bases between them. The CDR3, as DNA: TGTGCCAGCAGCTTAGGCCAGGGGTTAGGCCACAATGAGCAGTTCTTC. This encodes CASSLGQGLGHNEQFF.

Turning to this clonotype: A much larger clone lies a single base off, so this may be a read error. CDR3 loop: CASSYGGSSHNEQFF. CDR3 nucleotide sequence: TGTGCCAGCAGTTATGGGGGATCTTCCCACAATGAGCAGTTCTTC. V is TRBV28 and J is TRBJ2-1, with D possibly called TRBD1 or TRBD2 (5 bases each). The CDR3 extends over 15 amino acids. The V end was cut by 4 bases, the J end by 5 bases, with 15 bases between. The germline CDR1 and CDR2 sequences are MDHEN and SYDVKM.

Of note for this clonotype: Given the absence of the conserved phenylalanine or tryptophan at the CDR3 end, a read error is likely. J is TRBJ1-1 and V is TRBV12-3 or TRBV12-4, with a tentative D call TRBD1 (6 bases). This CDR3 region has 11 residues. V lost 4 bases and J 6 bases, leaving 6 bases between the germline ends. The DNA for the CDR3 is TGTGCCAGCAGTTCAGGGGCTGAAGCTTTCTCC. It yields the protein CASSSGAEAFS.

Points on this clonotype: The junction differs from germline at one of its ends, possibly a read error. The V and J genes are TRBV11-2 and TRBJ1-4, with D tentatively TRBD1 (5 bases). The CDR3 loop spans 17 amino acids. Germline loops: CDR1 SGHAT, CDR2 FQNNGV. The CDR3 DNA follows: TGCACCAGCAGCTTAGTGGTGGGGACGAGAACTAATGAAAAACTGTTTTTT. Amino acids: CTSSLVVGTRTNEKLFF. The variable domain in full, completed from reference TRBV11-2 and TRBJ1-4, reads EAGVAQSPRYKIIEKRQSVAFWCNPISGHATLYWYQQILGQGPKLLIQFQNNGVVDDSQLPKDRFSAERLKGVDSTLKIQPAKLEDSAVYLCTSSLVVGTRTNEKLFFGSGTQLSVL.

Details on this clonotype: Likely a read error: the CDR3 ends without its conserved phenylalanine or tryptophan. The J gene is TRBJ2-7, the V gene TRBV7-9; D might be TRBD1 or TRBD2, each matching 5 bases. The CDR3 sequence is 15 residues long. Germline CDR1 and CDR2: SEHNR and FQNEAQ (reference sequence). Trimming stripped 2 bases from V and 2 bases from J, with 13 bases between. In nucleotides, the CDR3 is TGTGCCAGCAGCTTAATGAGGGGCTCCACCTACGAGCAGTACTTA. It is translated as CASSLMRGSTYEQYL.

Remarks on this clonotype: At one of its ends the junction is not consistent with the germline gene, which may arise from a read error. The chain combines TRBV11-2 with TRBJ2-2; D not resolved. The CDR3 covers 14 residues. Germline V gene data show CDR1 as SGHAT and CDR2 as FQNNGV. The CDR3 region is CASSLHQNTGELFF. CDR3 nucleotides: TGTGCTAGCAGCTTACACCAGAACACCGGGGAGCTGTTTTTT.

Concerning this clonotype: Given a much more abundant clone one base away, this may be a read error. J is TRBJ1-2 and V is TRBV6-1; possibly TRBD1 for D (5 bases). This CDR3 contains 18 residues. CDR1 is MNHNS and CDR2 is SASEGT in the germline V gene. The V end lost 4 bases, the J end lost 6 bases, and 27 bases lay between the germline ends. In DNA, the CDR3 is TGTGCCAGCAGTGGCCACCTTCGGAGGGGAAGTAGTAAGGATGGCTACACCTTC. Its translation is CASSGHLRRGSSKDGYTF.

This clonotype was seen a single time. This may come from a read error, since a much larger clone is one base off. The DNA of the CDR3 is TGCAGCTATTCTAGATCCGAATTTTACGAGCAGTACTTC. The encoded protein is CSYSRSEFYEQYF. This sequence joins TRBV29-1 and TRBJ2-7, with D uncertain. Germline CDR1 SQVTM, CDR2 ANQGSEA. The CDR3 sequence is 13 residues long. V lost 8 bases, J lost 4 bases, and 18 bases lay in between.

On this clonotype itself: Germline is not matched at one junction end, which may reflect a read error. The CDR3 sequence: CASSSRTPGANVLTF. The CDR3 nucleotides read TGTGCCAGTAGTTCTCGGACACCTGGGGCCAACGTCCTGACTTTC. The rearrangement joins TRBV6-5 to TRBJ2-6, with D possibly TRBD1 on 5 matching bases. Germline V CDR1 and CDR2: MNHEY, SVGAGI. This CDR3 comprises 15 residues.

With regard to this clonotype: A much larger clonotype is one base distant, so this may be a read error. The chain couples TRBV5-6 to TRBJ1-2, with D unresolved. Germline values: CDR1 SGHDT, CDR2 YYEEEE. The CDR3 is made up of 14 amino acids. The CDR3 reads CAISLNIVDYGYTF. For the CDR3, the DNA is TGTGCCATCAGCTTGAACATCGTGGACTATGGCTACACCTTC.

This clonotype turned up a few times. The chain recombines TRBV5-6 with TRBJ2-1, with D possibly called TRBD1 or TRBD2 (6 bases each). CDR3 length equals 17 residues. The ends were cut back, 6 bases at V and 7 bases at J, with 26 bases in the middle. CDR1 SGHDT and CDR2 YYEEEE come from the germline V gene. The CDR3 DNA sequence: TGTGCCAGCATTCCGCGCAGGGGAGTTGGGGGGCGGAATGAGCAGTTCTTC. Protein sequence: CASIPRRGVGGRNEQFF.

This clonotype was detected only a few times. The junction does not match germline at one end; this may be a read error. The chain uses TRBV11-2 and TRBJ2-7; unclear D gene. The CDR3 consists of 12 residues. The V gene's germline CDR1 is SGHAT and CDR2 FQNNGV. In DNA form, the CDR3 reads TGTGTCAGCAGCTTAAACAGCCGCGAGCAATACTTC. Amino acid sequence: CVSSLNSREQYF.